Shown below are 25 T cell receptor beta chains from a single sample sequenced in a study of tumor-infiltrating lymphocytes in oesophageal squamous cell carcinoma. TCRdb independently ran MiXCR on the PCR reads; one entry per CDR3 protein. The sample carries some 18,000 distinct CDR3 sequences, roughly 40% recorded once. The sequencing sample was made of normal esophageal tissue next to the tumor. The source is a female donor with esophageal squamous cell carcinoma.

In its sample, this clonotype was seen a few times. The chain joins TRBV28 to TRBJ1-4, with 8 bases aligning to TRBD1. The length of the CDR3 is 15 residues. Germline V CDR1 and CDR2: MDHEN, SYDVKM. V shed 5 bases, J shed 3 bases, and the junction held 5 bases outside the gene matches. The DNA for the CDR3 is TGTGCCAGCAGTCCGCGGACAGGGTCTAATGAAAAACTGTTTTTT. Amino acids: CASSPRTGSNEKLFF. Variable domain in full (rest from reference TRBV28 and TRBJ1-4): DVKVTQSSRYLVKRTGEKVFLECVQDMDHENMFWYRQDPGLGLRLIYFSYDVKMKEKGDIPEGYSVSREKKERFSLILESASTNQTSMYLCASSPRTGSNEKLFFGSGTQLSVL.

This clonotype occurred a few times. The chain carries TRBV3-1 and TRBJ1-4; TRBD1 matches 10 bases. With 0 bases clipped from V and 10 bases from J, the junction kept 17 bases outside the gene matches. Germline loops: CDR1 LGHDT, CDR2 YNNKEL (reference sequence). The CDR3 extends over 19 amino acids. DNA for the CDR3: TGTGCCAGCAGCCAAGACGAAGGGACAGGGGTATATCGTCGTCGAAAACTGTTTTTT. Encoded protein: CASSQDEGTGVYRRRKLFF.

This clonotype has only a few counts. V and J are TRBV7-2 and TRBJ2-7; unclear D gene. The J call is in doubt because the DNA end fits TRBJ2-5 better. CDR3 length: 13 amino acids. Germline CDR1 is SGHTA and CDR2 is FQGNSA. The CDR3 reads CASSLEFSETQYF. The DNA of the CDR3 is TGTGCCAGCAGCCTCGAGTTCAGCGAGACCCAGTACTTC.

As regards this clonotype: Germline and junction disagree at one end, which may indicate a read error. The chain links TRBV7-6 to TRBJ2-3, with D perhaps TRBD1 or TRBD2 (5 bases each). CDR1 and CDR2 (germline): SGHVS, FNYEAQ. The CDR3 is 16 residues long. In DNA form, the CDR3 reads TGTGCCAGCAGTCCCGGCCGGGGCTTGAACACCGGGGAGCTGTACTTC. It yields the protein CASSPGRGLNTGELYF.

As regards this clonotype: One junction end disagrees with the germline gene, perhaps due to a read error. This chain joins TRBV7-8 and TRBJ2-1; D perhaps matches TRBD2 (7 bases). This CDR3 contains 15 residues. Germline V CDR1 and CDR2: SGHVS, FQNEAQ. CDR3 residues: CASSLWGGRTGELYF. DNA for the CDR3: TGTGCCAGCAGCTTATGGGGGGGCCGGACCGGGGAGCTGTATTTT.

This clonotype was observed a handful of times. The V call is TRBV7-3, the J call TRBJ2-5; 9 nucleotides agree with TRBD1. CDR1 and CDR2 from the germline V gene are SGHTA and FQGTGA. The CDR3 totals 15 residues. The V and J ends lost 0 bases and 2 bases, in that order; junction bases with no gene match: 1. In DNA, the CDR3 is TGTGCCAGCAGCTTAACCGGGACAGGGCAAGAGACCCAGTACTTC. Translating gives CASSLTGTGQETQYF.

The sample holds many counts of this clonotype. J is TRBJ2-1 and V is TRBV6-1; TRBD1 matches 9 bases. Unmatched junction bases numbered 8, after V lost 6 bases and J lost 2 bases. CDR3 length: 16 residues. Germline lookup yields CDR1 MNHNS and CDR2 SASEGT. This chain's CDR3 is CASRQPGTGTYNEQFF. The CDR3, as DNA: TGTGCCAGCAGGCAGCCGGGGACAGGGACCTACAATGAGCAGTTCTTC.

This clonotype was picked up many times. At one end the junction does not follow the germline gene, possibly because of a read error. The CDR3 DNA follows: TGTGCCAGCAGTGCGGACAGGGGTTGGCACTTC. Residues: CASSADRGWHF. The chain links TRBV2 to TRBJ2-7; TRBD1 agrees at 9 bases. CDR1 SNHLY and CDR2 FYNNEI come from the germline V gene. CDR3 length: 11 amino acids.

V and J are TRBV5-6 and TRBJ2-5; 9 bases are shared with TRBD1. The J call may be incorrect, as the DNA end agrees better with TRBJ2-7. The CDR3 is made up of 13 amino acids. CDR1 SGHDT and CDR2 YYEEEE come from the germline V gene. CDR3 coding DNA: TGTGCCAGCAGCGTGACAGGGGGCTACGAGCAGTACTTC. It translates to CASSVTGGYEQYF.

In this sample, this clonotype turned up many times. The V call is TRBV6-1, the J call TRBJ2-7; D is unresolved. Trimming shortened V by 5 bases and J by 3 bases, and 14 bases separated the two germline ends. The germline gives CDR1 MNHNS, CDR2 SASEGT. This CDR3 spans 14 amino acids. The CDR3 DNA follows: TGTGCCAGCAGTTCAGGACCCGAATACTACGAGCAGTACTTC. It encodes CASSSGPEYYEQYF.

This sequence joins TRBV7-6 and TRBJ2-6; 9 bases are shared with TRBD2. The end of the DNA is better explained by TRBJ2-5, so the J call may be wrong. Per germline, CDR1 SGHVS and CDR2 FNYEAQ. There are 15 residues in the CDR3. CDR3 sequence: CASSRRAGGQETQYF. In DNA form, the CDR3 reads TGTGCCAGCAGCCGAAGGGCGGGAGGGCAAGAGACCCAGTACTTC.

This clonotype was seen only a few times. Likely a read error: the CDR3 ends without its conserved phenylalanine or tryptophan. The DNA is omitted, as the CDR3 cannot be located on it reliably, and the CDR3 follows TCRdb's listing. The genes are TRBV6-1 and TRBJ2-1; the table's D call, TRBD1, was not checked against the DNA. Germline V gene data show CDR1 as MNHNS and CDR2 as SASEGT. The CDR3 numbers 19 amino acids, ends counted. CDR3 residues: CASIPKGQGGTNYGYTFGS.

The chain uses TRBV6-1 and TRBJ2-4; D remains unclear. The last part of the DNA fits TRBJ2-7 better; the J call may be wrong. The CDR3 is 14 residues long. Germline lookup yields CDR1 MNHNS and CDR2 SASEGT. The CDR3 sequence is CASRKVGYSYEQYF. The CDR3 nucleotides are TGTGCCAGCAGAAAAGTGGGCTACTCCTACGAGCAGTACTTC.

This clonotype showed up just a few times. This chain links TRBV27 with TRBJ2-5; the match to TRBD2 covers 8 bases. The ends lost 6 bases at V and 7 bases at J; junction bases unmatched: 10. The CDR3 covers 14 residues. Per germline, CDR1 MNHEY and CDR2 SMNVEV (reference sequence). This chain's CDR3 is CASRTRGDGGTQYF. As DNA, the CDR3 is TGTGCCAGCAGGACGCGGGGGGATGGAGGGACCCAGTACTTC.

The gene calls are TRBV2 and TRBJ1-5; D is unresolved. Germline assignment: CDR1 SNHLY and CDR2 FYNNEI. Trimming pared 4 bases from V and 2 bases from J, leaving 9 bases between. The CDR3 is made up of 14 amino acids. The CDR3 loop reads CASSGYGGNQPQHF. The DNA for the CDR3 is TGTGCCAGCAGTGGGTATGGGGGCAATCAGCCCCAGCATTTT.

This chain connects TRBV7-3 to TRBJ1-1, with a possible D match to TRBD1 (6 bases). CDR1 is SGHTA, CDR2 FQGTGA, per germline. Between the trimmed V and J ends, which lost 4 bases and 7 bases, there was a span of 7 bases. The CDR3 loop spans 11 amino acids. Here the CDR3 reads CASSWDNEAFF. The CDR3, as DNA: TGTGCCAGCAGCTGGGACAATGAAGCTTTCTTT.

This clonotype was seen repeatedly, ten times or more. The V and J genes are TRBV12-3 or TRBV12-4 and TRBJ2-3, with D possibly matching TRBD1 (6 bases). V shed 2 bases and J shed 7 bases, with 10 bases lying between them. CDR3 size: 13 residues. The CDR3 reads CASSLSGVNTQYF. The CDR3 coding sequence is TGTGCCAGCAGTTTATCAGGGGTGAATACGCAGTATTTT.

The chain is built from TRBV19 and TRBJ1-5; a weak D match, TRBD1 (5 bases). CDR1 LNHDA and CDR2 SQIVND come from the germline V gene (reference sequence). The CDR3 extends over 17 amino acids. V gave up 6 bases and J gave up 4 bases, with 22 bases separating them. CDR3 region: CASRLGIPGTLNQPQHF. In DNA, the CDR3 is TGTGCCAGTAGACTTGGGATCCCCGGGACGCTAAATCAGCCCCAGCATTTT.

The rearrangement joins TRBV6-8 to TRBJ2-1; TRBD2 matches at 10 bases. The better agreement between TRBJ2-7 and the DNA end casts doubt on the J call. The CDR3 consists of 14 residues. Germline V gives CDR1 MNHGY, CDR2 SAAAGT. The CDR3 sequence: CASKKAGGLYEQYF. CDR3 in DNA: TGTGCCAGCAAAAAAGCGGGAGGGCTCTACGAGCAGTACTTC.

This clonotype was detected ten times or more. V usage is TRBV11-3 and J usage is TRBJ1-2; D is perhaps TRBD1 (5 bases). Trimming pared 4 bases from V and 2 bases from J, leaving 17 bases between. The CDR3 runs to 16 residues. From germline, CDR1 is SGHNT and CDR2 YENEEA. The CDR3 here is CASSSPLDRLNYGYTF. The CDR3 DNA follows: TGTGCCAGCAGCTCACCCTTAGACAGACTGAACTATGGCTACACCTTC. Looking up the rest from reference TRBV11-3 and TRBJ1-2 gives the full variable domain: EAGVVQSPRYKIIEKKQPVAFWCNPISGHNTLYWYLQNLGQGPELLIRYENEEAVDDSQLPKDRFSAERLKGVDSTLKIQPAELGDSAVYLCASSSPLDRLNYGYTFGSGTRLTVV.

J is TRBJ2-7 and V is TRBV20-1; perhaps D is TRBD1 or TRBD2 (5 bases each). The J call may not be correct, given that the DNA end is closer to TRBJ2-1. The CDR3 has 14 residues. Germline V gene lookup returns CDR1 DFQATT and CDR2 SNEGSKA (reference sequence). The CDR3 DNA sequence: TGCAGTGCTAGAGATCGGGGCAGGGACAATGAGCAGTTCTTC. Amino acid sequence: CSARDRGRDNEQFF.

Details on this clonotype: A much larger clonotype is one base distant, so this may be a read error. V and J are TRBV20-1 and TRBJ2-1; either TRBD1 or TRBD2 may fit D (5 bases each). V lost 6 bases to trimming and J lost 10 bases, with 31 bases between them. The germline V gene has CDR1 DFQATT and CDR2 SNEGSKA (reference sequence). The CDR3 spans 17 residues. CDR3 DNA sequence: TGCAGTGCCCGCGGTAGAGGGAGCTACCGGGGCTCCTACGAGCAGTTCTTC. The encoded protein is CSARGRGSYRGSYEQFF.

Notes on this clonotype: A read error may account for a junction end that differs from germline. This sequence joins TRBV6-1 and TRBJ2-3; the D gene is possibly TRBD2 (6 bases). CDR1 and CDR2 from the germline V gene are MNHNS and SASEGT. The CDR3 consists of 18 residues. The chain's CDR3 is CASSEGSGGNRDNSPLHF. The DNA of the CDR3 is TGTGCCAGCAGTGAAGGGTCTGGCGGGAACAGAGACAATTCACCCCTCCACTTC.

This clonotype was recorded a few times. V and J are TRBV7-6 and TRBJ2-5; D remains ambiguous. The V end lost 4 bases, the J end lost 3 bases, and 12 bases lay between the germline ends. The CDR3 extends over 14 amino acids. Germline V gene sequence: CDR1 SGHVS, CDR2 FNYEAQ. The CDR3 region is CASSSLGVEETQYF. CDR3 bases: TGTGCCAGCAGCTCTCTGGGCGTGGAAGAGACCCAGTACTTC.

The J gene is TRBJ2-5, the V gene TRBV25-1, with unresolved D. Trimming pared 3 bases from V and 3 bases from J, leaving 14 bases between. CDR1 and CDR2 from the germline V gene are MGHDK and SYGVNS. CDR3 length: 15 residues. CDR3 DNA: TGTGCCAGCAGTGACCTTACCACTCTTGAAGAGACCCAGTACTTC. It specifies CASSDLTTLEETQYF.